Sequencing of this T cell receptor beta chain was carried out in a study of Siglec-9 on CD8 T cells in melanoma (dated by TCRdb to 2018 to 2020). Background for the entire study: The study investigated Siglec-9 expression on CD8+ T cells and the role of Siglec-9 in regulating T cells in the melanoma tumor microenvironment. The study at large found these results: Siglec-9 was reported to mark and regulate an effector memory CD8+ T-cell subset that appeared to accumulate within melanoma tumors.

Remarks on this clone: The clone's antigen remains unknown. Qualities for individual bases were not recorded, and no much larger clone is one base off.

CDR1 MNHEY and CDR2 SMNVEV are derived from the germline V gene (reference sequence). Ends trimmed: V by 5 bases, J by 8 bases; bases unmatched to a gene: 12. The CDR3 has 16 amino acids, counting the end cysteine and phenylalanine. The retained sequence is limited to the CDR3, 48 bases, with the frame set at the first base. Library prep was done by the immunoSEQ multiplex PCR assay. This immuneACCESS table, as held by TCRdb, lists in-frame sequences with V and J called but not all clones. Of the missing ones, under half trace to an unresolved V gene in checked studies; the others have no known cause. This sample gives over 30,000 clones in total; about 80% of them show up just once. About 1.7% of the sample is held by the ten biggest clonotypes.

In this chain, TRBV27 is recombined with TRBJ2-4; 10 bases in between match TRBD2. The sample taken for sequencing was Siglec-9- CD8+ T cells sorted from blood. The cell subset or site label here, explained by the study, means: CD8 T cells lacking Siglec-9. The source is a human donor in good health. The DNA sequence follows: TGTGCCAGCAGTAGGGGAGCTAGCGGGAGAAGTGACATTCAGTACTTC. It codes for CASSRGASGRSDIQYF.